This T cell receptor beta chain was observed in a study of blood T cell repertoires in COVID-19. Original handling: Reference gene primer amplification gave estimated nucleated cell counts. The table came from immunoSEQ multiplex PCR; TCRdb's copy has only in-frame clones and leaves some out. V, J and clone size are taken as reported in that table, and D and trimming were inferred from the DNA itself. The sample records 150,000 or so clones, approximately 85% being singletons. The CDR3 length is 16 residues. Germline values: CDR1 SQVTM, CDR2 ANQGSEA. Trimming at V came to 4 bases and at J to 3 bases, leaving 12 bases not matched to a gene.

The sequence came from a woman in her fifties or sixties with COVID-19, enrolled during active disease. The rearrangement links TRBV29-1 to TRBJ1-1, with 9 bases identical to TRBD1. Sequenced input: peripheral blood. The DNA of the CDR3 is TGCAGCGTTGGTGGAGCGGGACAGGGAAAGTACACTGAAGCTTTCTTT. It is translated as CSVGGAGQGKYTEAFF.